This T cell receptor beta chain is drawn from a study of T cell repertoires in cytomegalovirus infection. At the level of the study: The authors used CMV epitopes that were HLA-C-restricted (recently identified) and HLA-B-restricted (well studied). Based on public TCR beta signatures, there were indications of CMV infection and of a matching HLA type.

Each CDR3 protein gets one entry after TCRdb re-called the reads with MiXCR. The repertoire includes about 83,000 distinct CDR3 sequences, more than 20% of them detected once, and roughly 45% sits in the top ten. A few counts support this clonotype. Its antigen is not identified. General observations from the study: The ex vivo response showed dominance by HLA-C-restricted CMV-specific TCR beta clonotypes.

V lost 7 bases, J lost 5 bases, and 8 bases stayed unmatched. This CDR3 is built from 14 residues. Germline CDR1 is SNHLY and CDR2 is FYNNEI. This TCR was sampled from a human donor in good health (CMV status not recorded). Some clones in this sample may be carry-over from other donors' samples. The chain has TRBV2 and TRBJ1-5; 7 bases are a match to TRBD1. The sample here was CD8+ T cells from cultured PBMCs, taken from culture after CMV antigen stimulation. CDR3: CASTIGQGDQPQHF. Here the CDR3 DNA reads TGTGCCAGCACTATTGGGCAGGGGGATCAGCCCCAGCATTTT.